Listed here are 21 T cell receptor beta chains from one sample, sequenced in a study of CD8 T cells in Susac syndrome (dated by TCRdb to between 2018 and 2021). Libraries were prepared through the immunoSEQ multiplex PCR assay. RNA was extracted with the RNeasy kit and roughly 0.45 to 1 ug was reverse transcribed using random hexamers. The public reads were reprocessed in TCRdb via fastp at Q25 and MiXCR, keeping in-frame beta chains. CDR3 protein sequences are deduplicated, and each keeps its most common genes and DNA. The sample table lists about 90,000 distinct CDR3 sequences, just under 95% of them with a count of one. Approximately 0.31% of the sample lies in the top ten. Sequenced sample: CD8+ T cells from PBMCs. All receptors come from a human donor in good health.

V and J are TRBV6-5 and TRBJ1-5; no definite D call. CDR3 length: 14 amino acids. With 4 bases removed from V and 9 bases from J, the gap between germline ends came to 16 bases. Germline V lookup: CDR1 MNHEY, CDR2 SVGAGI. The CDR3 nucleotides read TGTGCCAGCAGTTGGGCGGGGATCTCCGGGCCCCAGCATTTT. Translating gives CASSWAGISGPQHF.

This rearrangement joins TRBV7-9 to TRBJ2-1; D gene ambiguous. V was pared by 7 bases and J by 5 bases, with 12 bases between. Per germline, CDR1 SEHNR and CDR2 FQNEAQ (reference sequence). The CDR3 runs to 13 residues. CDR3 nucleotides: TGTGCCAGCACCGCACCAATCCACAATGAGCAGTTCTTC. Amino acid sequence: CASTAPIHNEQFF.

This clonotype has just one count. The chain uses TRBV10-3 and TRBJ2-7, with a possible D match to TRBD2 (6 bases). V shed 3 bases and J shed 0 bases, with 12 bases lying between them. Germline loops: CDR1 ENHRY, CDR2 SYGVKD. The CDR3 length is 15 residues. CDR3: CAISDPSDSSYEQYF. The CDR3 DNA reads as TGTGCCATCAGTGACCCTAGCGATAGCTCCTACGAGCAGTACTTC.

The chain is built from TRBV7-2 and TRBJ2-1; a weak D match, TRBD1 (6 bases). Germline values: CDR1 SGHTA, CDR2 FQGNSA. Trimming cost V 6 bases and J 4 bases, with 19 bases left between them. This CDR3 has 16 residues. The CDR3 sequence: CASSIGRGILYNEQFF. The CDR3 DNA follows: TGTGCCAGCAGTATAGGTAGGGGGATCCTTTACAATGAGCAGTTCTTC. Using reference TRBV7-2 and TRBJ2-1 for the parts outside the CDR3, the full variable domain is GAGVSQSPSNKVTEKGKDVELRCDPISGHTALYWYRQSLGQGLEFLIYFQGNSAPDKSGLPSDRFSAERTGGSVSTLTIQRTQQEDSAVYLCASSIGRGILYNEQFFGPGTRLTVL.

A single count supports this clonotype. The rearrangement joins TRBV9 to TRBJ1-6, with D possibly being TRBD1 (5 bases). The CDR3 has 15 residues. Trimming took off 4 bases at V and 8 bases at J, with 16 bases between the two ends. Germline CDR1 SGDLS, CDR2 YYNGEE. The CDR3 DNA follows: TGTGCCAGCAGCACCAGGGCCTCTGGAGATTCACCCCTCCACTTT. It yields the protein CASSTRASGDSPLHF.

This sequence joins TRBV5-1 and TRBJ1-1, with 7 bases identical to TRBD1. The CDR3 totals 16 residues. Germline assignment: CDR1 SGHRS and CDR2 YFSETQ. V lost 0 bases, J lost 0 bases, and 5 bases stayed unmatched. The CDR3 DNA is TGCGCCAGCAGCTTGGTGGGGGGACAGATGAACACTGAAGCTTTCTTT. Protein product: CASSLVGGQMNTEAFF.

The chain recombines TRBV12-3 or TRBV12-4 with TRBJ1-6; D not resolved. V was trimmed by 1 base and J by 9 bases, leaving 10 bases between them. CDR3 size: 14 residues. CDR3 region: CASSLGGIGSPLHF. CDR3 nucleotides: TGTGCCAGCAGTTTAGGTGGGATAGGTTCACCCCTCCACTTT.

The sample holds one count of this clonotype. This chain uses TRBV29-1 with TRBJ2-1; maybe TRBD1 (6 bases). CDR3 length: 15 residues. The V gene's germline CDR1 is SQVTM and CDR2 ANQGSEA. V was shortened by 6 bases and J by 2 bases, with 17 bases between the two germline ends. CDR3 sequence reads: CSVATGLGPYNEQFF. The CDR3 region has the DNA TGCAGCGTAGCGACAGGCCTTGGACCCTACAATGAGCAGTTCTTC.

This chain links TRBV4-2 with TRBJ2-5, with 8 bases identical to TRBD1. The junction had 2 bases not matched to a gene; V was cut back by 1 base and J by 1 base. There are 15 residues in the CDR3. From germline, CDR1 is LGHNA and CDR2 YNFKEQ. The CDR3 region is CASSQGTGSQETQYF. The DNA of the CDR3 is TGTGCCAGCAGCCAAGGGACAGGGTCCCAAGAGACCCAGTACTTC.

The chain links TRBV14 to TRBJ2-3; D gene uncertain. CDR1 is SGHDN and CDR2 is FVKESK in the germline V gene. The CDR3 length is 17 residues. Trimming pared 0 bases from V and 1 base from J, leaving 14 bases between. CDR3 region: CASSQENYLKGTDTQYF. CDR3 coding DNA: TGTGCCAGCAGCCAAGAAAACTACTTAAAGGGCACAGATACGCAGTATTTT.

The rearrangement links TRBV4-1 to TRBJ1-6; 8 nucleotides line up with TRBD1. The J segment lost 9 bases and the V segment lost 1 base, leaving 2 bases of the junction unmatched. This CDR3 is built from 14 residues. CDR1 is MGHRA, CDR2 YSYEKL, per germline. As DNA, the CDR3 is TGCGCCAGCAGCCAAGCAGGGGGCGGTTCACCCCTCCACTTT. It translates to CASSQAGGGSPLHF.

The chain uses TRBV7-2 and TRBJ1-1, with D tentatively TRBD1 (5 bases). Per the germline V gene, CDR1 is SGHTA and CDR2 is FQGNSA. The CDR3 has 13 residues. With 1 base removed from V and 9 bases from J, the gap between germline ends came to 12 bases. CDR3 nucleotide sequence: TGTGCCAGCAGCTTAGGCCCCCCAGGGCAAGCTTTCTTT. Amino acids: CASSLGPPGQAFF.

This chain links TRBV7-7 with TRBJ2-5, with D maybe TRBD1 (5 bases). The CDR3 loop spans 15 amino acids. V dropped 4 bases and J dropped 2 bases, with 14 bases sitting between them. The germline V gene has CDR1 SSHAT and CDR2 FNYEAQ (reference sequence). The CDR3 bases are TGTGCCAGCAGCTCGTGGGGCTACCAACAAGAGACCCAGTACTTC. It encodes CASSSWGYQQETQYF.

The chain is built from TRBV6-5 and TRBJ2-2; D unresolved. The CDR3 spans 15 residues. Germline V gene data show CDR1 as MNHEY and CDR2 as SVGAGI. V lost 0 bases to trimming and J lost 1 base, with 6 bases between them. This CDR3 is CASSYSYGNTGELFF. The CDR3 DNA follows: TGTGCCAGCAGTTACTCGTACGGGAACACCGGGGAGCTGTTTTTT.

This chain joins TRBV19 and TRBJ1-3; D is uncertain. Germline V gene sequence: CDR1 LNHDA, CDR2 SQIVND (reference sequence). The CDR3 has 14 amino acids. The V end was cut by 10 bases, the J end by 0 bases, with 13 bases between. The CDR3 region is CANGPKSSGNTIYF. Written as DNA, the CDR3 is TGTGCCAATGGGCCGAAGAGCTCTGGAAACACCATATATTTT.

In this sample, this clonotype turned up once. This chain connects TRBV28 to TRBJ2-7; TRBD1 matches at 8 bases. Germline V gene lookup returns CDR1 MDHEN and CDR2 SYDVKM. The J segment lost 4 bases and the V segment lost 3 bases, leaving 5 bases of the junction unmatched. This CDR3 comprises 14 residues. The CDR3 coding sequence is TGTGCCAGCAGTTTCGGCAGGGGGCAGTACGAGCAGTACTTC. Translated: CASSFGRGQYEQYF. Supplemented by reference TRBV28 and TRBJ2-7, the full variable domain reads DVKVTQSSRYLVKRTGEKVFLECVQDMDHENMFWYRQDPGLGLRLIYFSYDVKMKEKGDIPEGYSVSREKKERFSLILESASTNQTSMYLCASSFGRGQYEQYFGPGTRLTVT.

This rearrangement joins TRBV29-1 to TRBJ1-1; 9 bases agree with TRBD1. Germline values: CDR1 SQVTM, CDR2 ANQGSEA. Trimming took 7 bases from V and 1 from J; bases not matched to a gene: 4. This CDR3 spans 13 amino acids. CDR3 sequence reads: CSAVTGGNTEAFF. CDR3 DNA: TGCAGCGCTGTGACAGGGGGGAACACTGAAGCTTTCTTT.

This chain joins TRBV7-2 and TRBJ2-7, with D uncertain. The CDR3 has 13 residues. The V gene lost 4 bases and the J gene lost 1 base, with 8 bases spanning the gap. Germline assignment: CDR1 SGHTA and CDR2 FQGNSA. The DNA of the CDR3 is TGTGCCAGCAGCTGGGCGTCTTCCTACGAGCAGTACTTC. Its protein is CASSWASSYEQYF.

This chain connects TRBV18 to TRBJ1-5, with 7 bases fitting TRBD1. The CDR3 loop spans 14 amino acids. With V trimmed by 2 bases and J by 5 bases, 3 bases remained unmatched. The germline gives CDR1 KGHSH, CDR2 LQKENI. CDR3: CASSPRQGDQPQHF. In DNA form, the CDR3 reads TGTGCCAGCTCACCAAGGCAGGGGGATCAGCCCCAGCATTTT.

CDR3 amino acids: CSAPGAFQETQYF. Written as DNA, the CDR3 is TGCAGTGCCCCTGGGGCTTTCCAAGAGACCCAGTACTTC. This chain connects TRBV20-1 to TRBJ2-5; tentatively, D is TRBD1 (5 bases). With 6 bases removed from V and 1 base from J, the gap between germline ends came to 12 bases. This CDR3 contains 13 residues. The V gene's germline CDR1 is DFQATT and CDR2 SNEGSKA (reference sequence).

The chain recombines TRBV4-1 with TRBJ2-7; TRBD1 agrees at 9 bases. The CDR3 sequence is 14 residues long. The junction had 3 bases not matched to a gene; V was cut back by 5 bases and J by 1 base. The germline CDR1 and CDR2 sequences are MGHRA and YSYEKL. CDR3 sequence: CASSDRGGSYEQYF. The CDR3 region has the DNA TGCGCCAGCAGCGACAGGGGGGGATCCTACGAGCAGTACTTC.